One and the same sample provided the 11 T cell receptor beta chains below, sequenced in a study of blood T cells in healthy people across ages. Sample-barcoded 5' priming and a J-beta primer mix drove a second PCR of about 6 to 11 cycles. TCRdb fed the 5' RACE reads into MiXCR, producing one record per CDR3 protein. Found here are around 940,000 distinct CDR3 sequences, roughly 51% of them singletons; the top ten hold 20% to 25%. The sequencing input was blood. These receptors were obtained from a woman aged 55-70 years in good health.

In its sample, this clonotype was seen a few times. This rearrangement joins TRBV20-1 to TRBJ2-1, with 14 nucleotides matching TRBD2. The germline CDR1 and CDR2 sequences are DFQATT and SNEGSKA (reference sequence). The CDR3 sequence is 15 residues long. Losses at the gene ends were 5 bases for V and 4 bases for J; bases not matched to a gene: 4. The CDR3 DNA sequence: TGCAGTGCTTTCGGGACTAGCGGGAGATACAATGAGCAGTTCTTC. Translated, it gives CSAFGTSGRYNEQFF.

This clonotype was recorded at least ten times. This chain links TRBV13 with TRBJ2-7, with 10 bases that match TRBD1. Germline V gene lookup returns CDR1 PRHDT and CDR2 FYEKMQ (reference sequence). The CDR3 covers 15 residues. Unmatched junction bases numbered 9, after V lost 5 bases and J lost 5 bases. The CDR3 loop reads CASSTVDRGLNEQYF. The CDR3 bases are TGTGCCAGCAGCACAGTCGACAGGGGGCTAAACGAGCAGTACTTC.

This chain uses TRBV7-2 with TRBJ2-1, with TRBD1 matching over 8 bases. V shed 5 bases, J shed 7 bases, and the junction held 4 bases outside the gene matches. There are 13 residues in the CDR3. Germline CDR1 reads SGHTA; CDR2 reads FQGNSA. CDR3 sequence reads: CASSPRDRNEQFF. The DNA of the CDR3 is TGTGCCAGCAGCCCTCGGGACAGGAATGAGCAGTTCTTC.

This sequence joins TRBV10-3 and TRBJ2-5; possibly TRBD2 for D (7 bases). Germline V CDR1 and CDR2: ENHRY, SYGVKD. The CDR3 covers 13 residues. The V and J ends lost 8 bases and 4 bases respectively, with 14 bases between them. In DNA form, the CDR3 reads TGTGCCATCCAGGACGGGGGGCTAGAGACCCAGTACTTC. Its protein is CAIQDGGLETQYF.

V gene TRBV20-1 combines with J gene TRBJ2-7; no definite D call. This CDR3 has 10 residues. The germline V gene has CDR1 DFQATT and CDR2 SNEGSKA (reference sequence). V lost 5 bases and J 3 bases, leaving 5 bases between the germline ends. CDR3 loop: CSAHYYEQYF. The CDR3, as DNA: TGCAGTGCTCATTACTACGAGCAGTACTTC.

This clonotype has a handful of counts. The rearrangement uses TRBV10-3 and TRBJ2-5; D may be TRBD2 (5 bases). CDR1 is ENHRY, CDR2 SYGVKD, per germline. The germline V and J ends were trimmed by 0 bases and 2 bases, with 10 bases remaining between them. The CDR3 has 15 residues. The CDR3 nucleotides read TGTGCCATCAGTGAGTCTGGAGGCCTGCAAGAGACCCAGTACTTC. It specifies CAISESGGLQETQYF.

The chain carries TRBV4-1 and TRBJ2-2, with D perhaps TRBD1 (6 bases). The germline V and J ends were trimmed by 2 bases and 0 bases, with 19 bases remaining between them. The CDR3 is 19 residues long. In germline, CDR1 is MGHRA, CDR2 YSYEKL. The CDR3 DNA is TGCGCCAGCAGCCAACGGACCGGACAGTCAACACCGAACACCGGGGAGCTGTTTTTT. This encodes CASSQRTGQSTPNTGELFF.

This clonotype came up a few times. The chain joins TRBV29-1 to TRBJ1-1; D is uncertain. Deletions cut 7 bases from V and 1 base from J, with 7 bases between. Germline CDR1 SQVTM, CDR2 ANQGSEA. CDR3 length: 11 residues. The CDR3 is CSGTGNTEAFF. The CDR3 DNA reads as TGCAGCGGTACTGGGAACACTGAAGCTTTCTTT.

This chain links TRBV29-1 with TRBJ2-5, with D perhaps assigned TRBD1 or TRBD2 (5 bases each). The CDR3 spans 14 residues. Per the germline V gene, CDR1 is SQVTM and CDR2 is ANQGSEA. V lost 4 bases and J 4 bases, leaving 16 bases between the germline ends. The CDR3 loop reads CSVAFGTVRETQYF. CDR3 coding DNA: TGCAGCGTTGCCTTTGGGACCGTACGAGAGACCCAGTACTTC.

The chain employs TRBV7-9 and TRBJ2-2; no clear D gene. This CDR3 has 16 amino acids. The V gene lost 5 bases and the J gene lost 1 base, with 14 bases spanning the gap. Per the germline V gene, CDR1 is SEHNR and CDR2 is FQNEAQ (reference sequence). CDR3: CASSRLGVGNTGELFF. Here the CDR3 DNA reads TGTGCCAGCAGCCGTCTAGGAGTGGGGAACACCGGGGAGCTGTTTTTT. The variable domain in full, completed from reference TRBV7-9 and TRBJ2-2, reads DTGVSQNPRHKITKRGQNVTFRCDPISEHNRLYWYRQTLGQGPEFLTYFQNEAQLEKSRLLSDRFSAERPKGSFSTLEIQRTEQGDSAMYLCASSRLGVGNTGELFFGEGSRLTVL.

This chain uses TRBV4-1 with TRBJ2-7, with TRBD1 matching 8 bases. With V trimmed by 1 base and J by 5 bases, 13 bases remained unmatched. This CDR3 has 17 residues. CDR1 is MGHRA, CDR2 YSYEKL, per germline. CDR3 bases: TGCGCCAGCAGCCAAGGCAGGGGGCGCGTGGTGAGCGACGAGCAGTACTTC. Translated, it gives CASSQGRGRVVSDEQYF.